The 11 T cell receptor beta chains below were found in one sample sequenced in a study of tumor T cells in aggressive B-cell lymphoma. Method: immunoSEQ multiplex PCR; TCRdb's copy keeps in-frame clones and lacks some. Of more than 10,000 clones in the sample, nearly 95% were seen once. The sequenced sample was tumor tissue. The receptors were gathered from an adult with diffuse large B cell lymphoma.

The CDR3 DNA is TGTGCCAGCAGTTTGGGAGGGTTCAATCAGCCCCAGCATTTT. It is translated as CASSLGGFNQPQHF. The V and J genes are TRBV27 and TRBJ1-5; the D is unclear. Germline V gene lookup returns CDR1 MNHEY and CDR2 SMNVEV (reference sequence). V lost 3 bases to trimming and J lost 3 bases, with 9 bases between them. The CDR3 loop spans 14 amino acids.

The rearrangement uses TRBV7-2 and TRBJ2-3; D remains unclear. Trimming left V 2 bases short and J 5 bases short, with 8 bases between. In germline, CDR1 is SGHTA, CDR2 FQGNSA. The CDR3 has 13 amino acids. For the CDR3, the DNA is TGTGCCAGCAGCTTAATTCAAATAGATACGCAGTATTTT. Its translation is CASSLIQIDTQYF.

The genes are TRBV5-8 and TRBJ2-5; no clear D. The germline V gene encodes CDR1 SGHTS and CDR2 YDEGEE. The CDR3 is 13 residues long. V was trimmed by 7 bases and J by 5 bases, leaving 15 bases between them. CDR3 protein: CASVAWMRETQYF. CDR3 nucleotide sequence: TGTGCCAGCGTAGCTTGGATGAGGGAGACCCAGTACTTC.

The chain employs TRBV2 and TRBJ2-5; D perhaps matches TRBD1 (6 bases). The CDR3 is made up of 14 amino acids. Germline CDR1 and CDR2: SNHLY and FYNNEI. V was clipped by 8 bases and J by 5 bases, with 18 bases between them. CDR3 protein: CASLNRALGETQYF. CDR3 DNA: TGTGCCAGCCTCAACAGGGCGTTGGGGGAGACCCAGTACTTC.

The rearrangement joins TRBV4-1 to TRBJ1-6; possible D gene TRBD1, 6 bases. This CDR3 is built from 16 residues. V was clipped by 0 bases and J by 7 bases, with 13 bases between them. Germline CDR1 is MGHRA and CDR2 is YSYEKL. In nucleotides, the CDR3 is TGCGCCAGCAGCCAAGAGGGGTGGGGGCCCAATTCACCCCTCCACTTT. Translating it yields CASSQEGWGPNSPLHF.

This chain connects TRBV29-1 to TRBJ2-2, with TRBD2 as a possible D gene (6 bases). The CDR3 covers 15 residues. The ends were cut back, 4 bases at V and 0 bases at J, with 12 bases in the middle. The germline CDR1 and CDR2 sequences are SQVTM and ANQGSEA. DNA of the CDR3: TGCAGCGTTGTAGGAGGGGATTCGAACACCGGGGAGCTGTTTTTT. It specifies CSVVGGDSNTGELFF.

The V call is TRBV12-5, the J call TRBJ2-7, with 9 bases aligning to TRBD1. V shed 1 base, J shed 6 bases, and the junction held 4 bases outside the gene matches. The CDR3 runs to 14 residues. Germline V gene data show CDR1 as LGHNT and CDR2 as FRNRAP. Here the CDR3 reads CASGLAPGQGEQYF. For the CDR3, the DNA is TGTGCTAGTGGTTTGGCCCCGGGACAGGGCGAGCAGTACTTC.

The chain has TRBV7-9 and TRBJ2-2; tentatively, D is TRBD2 (5 bases). The germline CDR1 and CDR2 sequences are SEHNR and FQNEAQ (reference sequence). V shed 4 bases and J shed 6 bases, with 9 bases lying between them. The CDR3 is 13 residues long. The CDR3 DNA reads as TGTGCCAGCAGCTACGGGGTGGCCGGGGAGCTGTTTTTT. Translating it yields CASSYGVAGELFF.

The gene calls are TRBV6-1 and TRBJ1-5; D gene uncertain. This CDR3 has 15 residues. The V gene's germline CDR1 is MNHNS and CDR2 SASEGT. Trimming removed 4 bases from V and 5 bases from J, with 15 bases in between. The CDR3 DNA reads TGTGCCAGCAGTGCGTTCGGGGTGGGAGATCAGCCCCAGCATTTT. This gives the protein CASSAFGVGDQPQHF.

The rearrangement uses TRBV5-1 and TRBJ1-6, with unresolved D. This CDR3 is built from 15 residues. Between the trimmed V and J ends, which lost 0 bases and 0 bases, there was a span of 4 bases. Germline CDR1 reads SGHRS; CDR2 reads YFSETQ. CDR3 loop: CASSLDSSYNSPLHF. In DNA form, the CDR3 reads TGCGCCAGCAGCTTGGACAGCTCCTATAATTCACCCCTCCACTTT.

The J gene is TRBJ2-7, the V gene TRBV7-6; D unresolved. Germline V gene lookup returns CDR1 SGHVS and CDR2 FNYEAQ. The CDR3 is 16 residues long. Between the trimmed V and J ends, which lost 2 bases and 6 bases, there was a span of 20 bases. Here the CDR3 DNA reads TGTGCCAGCAGCTTAACCCCGTATGAAGGTCGGAGCGAGCAGTACTTC. It encodes CASSLTPYEGRSEQYF.